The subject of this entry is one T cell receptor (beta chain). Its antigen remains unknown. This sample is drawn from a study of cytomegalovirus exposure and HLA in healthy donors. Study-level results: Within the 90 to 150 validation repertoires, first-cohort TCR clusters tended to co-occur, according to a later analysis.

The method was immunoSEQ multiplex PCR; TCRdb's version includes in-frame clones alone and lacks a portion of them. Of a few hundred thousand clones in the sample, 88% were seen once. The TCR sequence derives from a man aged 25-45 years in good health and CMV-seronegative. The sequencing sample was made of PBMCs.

The CDR3 DNA sequence: TGTGCCAGCAGCTTCCAGGGACTAGCGTTCACCGGGGAGCTGTTTTTT. This codes for CASSFQGLAFTGELFF. The V gene is TRBV11-2, the J gene TRBJ2-2; 10 nucleotides align to TRBD2. CDR1 is SGHAT, CDR2 FQNNGV, per germline. With 3 bases clipped from V and 4 bases from J, the junction kept 5 bases outside the gene matches. The CDR3 totals 16 residues.